This T cell receptor beta chain emerged from a study of blood T cell repertoires in COVID-19. Across the whole study: Both acute and convalescent COVID-19 samples were obtained from the United States, Italy and Spain. PBMCs, B-cell-depleted T cells, or T cells provided the cDNA or gDNA that made up the material.

CDR1 and CDR2 (germline): GTSNPN, SVGIG (reference sequence). V was trimmed by 5 bases and J by 5 bases, leaving 13 bases between them. This CDR3 has 13 residues. Original processing methods: Amplification from reference gene primers served as the basis for estimated nucleated cell counts. Profiling relied on immunoSEQ multiplex PCR, and the TCRdb table lists in-frame clones only, not all of them. V and J calls plus clone size are reproduced from that table; the DNA served to infer D and trimming. The sample holds about 60,000 clones; roughly 88% are singletons and the top ten take about 4.9%. The source is a man aged 55-75 years with acute or convalescent COVID-19. Sequencing input: peripheral blood. V is TRBV30 and J is TRBJ1-5; D gene unclear. The CDR3 spells CAWGIYGDQPQHF. In DNA form, the CDR3 reads TGTGCCTGGGGGATCTATGGTGATCAGCCCCAGCATTTT.